This T cell receptor (beta chain) came from a study of blood T cell repertoires in COVID-19. Sequenced by immunoSEQ multiplex PCR; TCRdb stores in-frame clones only, minus some. Of roughly 250,000 clones listed, 75% to 90% are singletons. The CDR3 is 16 amino acids. V shed 5 bases, J shed 3 bases, and the junction held 3 bases outside the gene matches. Germline V gives CDR1 LNHDA, CDR2 SQIVND (reference sequence). The receptor comes from a woman in her sixties with active or convalescent COVID-19. Material for sequencing was peripheral blood. The chain has TRBV19 and TRBJ2-3; 15 positions agree with TRBD2. In DNA, the CDR3 is TGTGCCAGTAGTCGCGGACTAGCGGGGGGGACAGATACGCAGTATTTT. As protein: CASSRGLAGGTDTQYF.